The clone carrying this T cell receptor beta chain was recorded only once. Its antigen remains unidentified. This sample was taken from a study of OX40 agonist ivuxolimab in advanced cancers. For the study at large: Recorded diagnoses for dose-escalation patients were hepatocellular carcinoma, melanoma, renal cell or head and neck cancer. Study observations and caveats: Also showing low normalized T-cell clonal expansion were some of the nonresponders. With doses of 0.1 to 3.0 mg/kg, CD4+ and CD8+ blood T cells had undergone clonal expansion by week 6.

Assay: immunoSEQ multiplex PCR; the TCRdb copy retains only in-frame clones and omits some. The sample lists 65,000 to 100,000 clones, roughly 84% occurring once. Germline assignment: CDR1 MDHEN and CDR2 SYDVKM. V trimming: 1 base; J trimming: 4 bases; junction bases outside the gene matches: 7. The CDR3 extends over 15 amino acids. The starting material was CD4+ or CD8+ T cells sorted from blood, obtained in a trial of the OX40 agonist ivuxolimab. The sequence came from an adult with an advanced solid tumor such as melanoma, head and neck, liver or kidney cancer. The V gene is TRBV28, the J gene TRBJ2-7; 7 bases agree with TRBD2. CDR3 DNA sequence: TGTGCCAGCAGTTTATTAGAGCGGGATCATTACGAGCAGTACTTC. Protein: CASSLLERDHYEQYF.